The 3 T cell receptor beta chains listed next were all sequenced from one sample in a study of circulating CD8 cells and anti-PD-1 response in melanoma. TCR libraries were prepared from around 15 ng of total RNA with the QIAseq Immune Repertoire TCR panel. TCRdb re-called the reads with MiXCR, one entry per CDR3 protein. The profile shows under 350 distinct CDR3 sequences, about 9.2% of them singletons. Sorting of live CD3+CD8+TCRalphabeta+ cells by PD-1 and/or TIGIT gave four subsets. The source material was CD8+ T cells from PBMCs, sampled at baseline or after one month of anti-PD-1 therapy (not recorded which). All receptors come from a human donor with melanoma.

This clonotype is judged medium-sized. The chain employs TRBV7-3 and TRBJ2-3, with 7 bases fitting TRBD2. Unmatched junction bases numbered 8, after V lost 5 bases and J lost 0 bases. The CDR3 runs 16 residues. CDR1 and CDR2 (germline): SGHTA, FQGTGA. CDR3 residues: CASSPGTTTSTDTQYF. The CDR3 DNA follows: TGTGCCAGCAGCCCAGGGACTACGACTAGCACAGATACGCAGTATTTT.

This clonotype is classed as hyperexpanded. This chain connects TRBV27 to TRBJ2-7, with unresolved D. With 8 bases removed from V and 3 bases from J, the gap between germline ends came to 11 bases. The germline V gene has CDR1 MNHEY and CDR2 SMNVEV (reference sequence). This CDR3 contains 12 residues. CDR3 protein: CASGTQYYEQYF. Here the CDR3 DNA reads TGTGCCAGCGGAACTCAGTACTACGAGCAGTACTTC.

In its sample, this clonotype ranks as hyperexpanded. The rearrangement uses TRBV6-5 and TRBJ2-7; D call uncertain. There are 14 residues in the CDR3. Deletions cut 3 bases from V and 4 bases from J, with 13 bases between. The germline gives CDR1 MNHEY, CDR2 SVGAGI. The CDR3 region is CASSYGRKPYEQYF. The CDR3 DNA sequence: TGTGCCAGCAGTTATGGCAGGAAACCTTACGAGCAGTACTTC.